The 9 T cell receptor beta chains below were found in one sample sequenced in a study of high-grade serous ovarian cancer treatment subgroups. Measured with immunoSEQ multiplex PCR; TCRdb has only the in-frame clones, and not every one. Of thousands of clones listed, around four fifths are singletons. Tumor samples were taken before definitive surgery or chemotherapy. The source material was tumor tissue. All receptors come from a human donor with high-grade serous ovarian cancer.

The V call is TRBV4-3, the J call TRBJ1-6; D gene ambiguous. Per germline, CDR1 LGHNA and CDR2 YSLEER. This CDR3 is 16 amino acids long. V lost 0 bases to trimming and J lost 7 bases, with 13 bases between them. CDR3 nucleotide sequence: TGCGCCAGCAGCCAAGATCGTTCCCAGTCCAATTCACCCCTCCACTTT. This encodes CASSQDRSQSNSPLHF.

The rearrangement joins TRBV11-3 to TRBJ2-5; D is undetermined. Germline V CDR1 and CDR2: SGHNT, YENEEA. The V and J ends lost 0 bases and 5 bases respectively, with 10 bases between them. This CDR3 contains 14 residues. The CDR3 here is CASSLEESAETQYF. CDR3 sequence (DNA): TGTGCCAGCAGCTTAGAAGAATCCGCTGAGACCCAGTACTTC.

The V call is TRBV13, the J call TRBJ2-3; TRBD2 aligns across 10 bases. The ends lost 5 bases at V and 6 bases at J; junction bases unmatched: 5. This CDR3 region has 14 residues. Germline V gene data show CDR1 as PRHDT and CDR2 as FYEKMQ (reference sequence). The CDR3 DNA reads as TGTGCCAGCAGCAGAAGCGGGGGGGCGGATACGCAGTATTTT. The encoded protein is CASSRSGGADTQYF.

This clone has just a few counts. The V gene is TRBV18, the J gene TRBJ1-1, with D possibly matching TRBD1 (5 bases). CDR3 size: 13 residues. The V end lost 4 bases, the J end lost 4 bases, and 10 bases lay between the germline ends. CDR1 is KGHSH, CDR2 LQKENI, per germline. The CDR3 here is CASSQVGATEAFF. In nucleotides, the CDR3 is TGTGCCAGCTCACAGGTAGGGGCCACTGAAGCTTTCTTT.

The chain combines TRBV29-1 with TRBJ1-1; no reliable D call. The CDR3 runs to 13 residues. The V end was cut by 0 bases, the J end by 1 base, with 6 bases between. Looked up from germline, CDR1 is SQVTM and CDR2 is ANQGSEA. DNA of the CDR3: TGCAGCGTTGAAGAATACCAGAACACTGAAGCTTTCTTT. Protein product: CSVEEYQNTEAFF.

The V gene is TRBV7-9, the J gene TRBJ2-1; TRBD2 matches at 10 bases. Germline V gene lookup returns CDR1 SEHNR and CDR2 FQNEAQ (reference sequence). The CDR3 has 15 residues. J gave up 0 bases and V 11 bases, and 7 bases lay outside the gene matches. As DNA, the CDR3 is TGTGCCTTCACTAGCGGGGACAGCTCCTACAATGAGCAGTTCTTC. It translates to CAFTSGDSSYNEQFF.

The DNA of the CDR3 is TGTGCCAGCAGTTCGGACATCTACTACAATGAGCAGTTCTTC. It yields the protein CASSSDIYYNEQFF. The chain employs TRBV6-1 and TRBJ2-1, with D perhaps matching TRBD1 (5 bases). V lost 5 bases and J 3 bases, leaving 11 bases between the germline ends. The length of the CDR3 is 14 residues. Germline V CDR1 and CDR2: MNHNS, SASEGT.

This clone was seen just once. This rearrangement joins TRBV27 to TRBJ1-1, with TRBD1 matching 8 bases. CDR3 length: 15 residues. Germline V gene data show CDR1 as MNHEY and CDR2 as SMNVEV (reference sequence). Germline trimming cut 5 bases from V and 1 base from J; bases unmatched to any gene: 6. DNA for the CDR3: TGTGCCAGCAGTCCCCGACAGGGGTGGAACACTGAAGCTTTCTTT. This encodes CASSPRQGWNTEAFF.

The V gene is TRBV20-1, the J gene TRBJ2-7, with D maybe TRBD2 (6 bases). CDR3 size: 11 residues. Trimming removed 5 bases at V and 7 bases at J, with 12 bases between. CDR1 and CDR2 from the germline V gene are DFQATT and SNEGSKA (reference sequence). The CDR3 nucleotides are TGCAGTGCTGGGAGGCCGTTGGAGCAGTACGTC. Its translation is CSAGRPLEQYV.